This TCR beta chain was sequenced during a study of cytomegalovirus exposure and HLA in healthy donors. The study, taken as a whole, reports: In presence/absence analyses, roughly uniform sequencing depth across donors was assumed. Common viral pathogens seemed, in a later analysis, to connect with several of the most significant clusters. In terms of immune exposure information, only CMV serostatus was available.

A multiplex PCR was run with 60 Vbeta primers and 13 Jbeta primers. Produced via immunoSEQ multiplex PCR; TCRdb's table is partial and in-frame only. The sample yields 110,000 or so clones, over 65% seen once. On this clone: Antigen unknown.

Sequenced sample: PBMCs. This TCR was recovered from a woman between 45 and 60 years old in good health and CMV-seropositive.

In nucleotides, the CDR3 is TGTGCCAGCTCACTCCCGTACTACGAGCAGTACTTC. Translation: CASSLPYYEQYF. This rearrangement joins TRBV18 to TRBJ2-7; D gene unclear. The V end lost 4 bases, the J end lost 3 bases, and 7 bases lay between the germline ends. The germline V gene encodes CDR1 KGHSH and CDR2 LQKENI. The CDR3 is 12 residues long.